A single sample is the source of the 22 T cell receptor beta chains below, sequenced in a study of cytotoxic CD8 clonotypes in ibrutinib-treated CLL. The method was immunoSEQ multiplex PCR; TCRdb's version includes in-frame clones alone and lacks a portion of them. The sample has over 100,000 clones, approximately 85% seen once. Sequencing used PBMCs, obtained after 24 months of ibrutinib treatment. The receptors derive from a human donor with chronic lymphocytic leukemia.

The V and J genes are TRBV28 and TRBJ1-2; 12 nucleotides match TRBD1. After removal of 6 bases from V and 8 bases from J, the junction contained 4 bases not matched to a gene. CDR1 is MDHEN and CDR2 is SYDVKM in the germline V gene. The CDR3 has 13 amino acids. CDR3 in DNA: TGTGCCAGCAGGTGGGGACAGGGGGCCGGCTACACCTTC. Its translation is CASRWGQGAGYTF.

The chain couples TRBV5-1 to TRBJ1-1; D ambiguous. V was clipped by 0 bases and J by 2 bases, with 17 bases between them. CDR1 is SGHRS and CDR2 is YFSETQ in the germline V gene. The CDR3 is 17 residues long. The CDR3 spells CASSLGPKAYTNTEAFF. The CDR3 nucleotides read TGCGCCAGCAGCTTGGGTCCCAAAGCTTATACTAACACTGAAGCTTTCTTT.

The J gene is TRBJ2-7, the V gene TRBV10-3, with a weak D call TRBD1 (6 bases). The CDR3 covers 15 residues. Germline CDR1 and CDR2: ENHRY and SYGVKD. V was clipped by 4 bases and J by 1 base, with 14 bases between them. The CDR3 sequence is CAISVDRPTSYEQYF. The CDR3, as DNA: TGTGCCATCAGTGTAGACAGGCCAACTTCCTACGAGCAGTACTTC.

J is TRBJ1-2 and V is TRBV19; maybe TRBD1 (5 bases). The CDR3 spans 13 residues. The V end was cut by 3 bases, the J end by 2 bases, with 7 bases between. Germline V lookup: CDR1 LNHDA, CDR2 SQIVND (reference sequence). CDR3 residues: CASSMGPNYGYTF. The CDR3 region has the DNA TGTGCCAGTAGTATGGGGCCCAACTATGGCTACACCTTC.

This clone was seen a single time. The J gene is TRBJ1-2, the V gene TRBV7-9; 8 positions agree with TRBD1. This CDR3 comprises 12 residues. Germline V lookup: CDR1 SEHNR, CDR2 FQNEAQ (reference sequence). The CDR3 region has the DNA TGTGCTTCCGGAGCAGGGGGCGATGGCTACACCTTC. Translation gives CASGAGGDGYTF. The variable domain in full, with the rest retrieved from reference TRBV7-9 and TRBJ1-2, is DTGVSQNPRHKITKRGQNVTFRCDPISEHNRLYWYRQTLGQGPEFLTYFQNEAQLEKSRLLSDRFSAERPKGSFSTLEIQRTEQGDSAMYLCASGAGGDGYTFGSGTRLTVV.

The genes are TRBV2 and TRBJ2-2; tentative D call: TRBD1 (5 bases). The CDR3 loop spans 15 amino acids. Germline values: CDR1 SNHLY, CDR2 FYNNEI. V was cut by 6 bases and J by 1 base, with 12 bases left in between. CDR3 bases: TGTGCCAGCAGCGGACACGGCCTGAACACCGGGGAGCTGTTTTTT. The encoded protein is CASSGHGLNTGELFF.

The chain recombines TRBV4-3 with TRBJ2-3; D may be TRBD1 (5 bases). The V and J ends lost 0 bases and 2 bases respectively, with 9 bases between them. Germline-derived CDR1 and CDR2 are LGHNA and YSLEER. This CDR3 is 15 amino acids long. The CDR3 sequence is CASSQDAQDTDTQYF. CDR3 nucleotides: TGCGCCAGCAGCCAAGATGCACAGGACACAGATACGCAGTATTTT.

There are many counts of this clone. The chain carries TRBV27 and TRBJ2-7; possible D gene TRBD1, 6 bases. CDR1 MNHEY and CDR2 SMNVEV come from the germline V gene (reference sequence). V dropped 6 bases and J dropped 9 bases, with 21 bases sitting between them. There are 14 residues in the CDR3. The CDR3 loop is CASRTGSGNSGQYF. Written as DNA, the CDR3 is TGTGCCAGCAGAACAGGGTCGGGAAATAGTGGGCAGTACTTC.

The gene calls are TRBV11-3 and TRBJ2-5, with D hard to call. The CDR3 consists of 12 residues. Trimming removed 3 bases from V and 5 bases from J, with 7 bases in between. CDR1 SGHNT and CDR2 YENEEA come from the germline V gene. The CDR3 is CASSLSRETQYF. The CDR3 nucleotides are TGTGCCAGCAGCTTGTCGAGGGAGACCCAGTACTTC.

The rearrangement joins TRBV13 to TRBJ2-7, with TRBD2 matching 11 bases. This CDR3 is 16 amino acids long. V lost 0 bases to trimming and J lost 3 bases; unmatched junction nucleotides: 4. Germline CDR1 PRHDT, CDR2 FYEKMQ (reference sequence). CDR3 DNA: TGTGCCAGCAGCTTAGGAGCTAGCGGGGGGTTCTACGAGCAGTACTTC. This gives the protein CASSLGASGGFYEQYF.

This chain uses TRBV5-1 with TRBJ2-5; D is ambiguous. The CDR3 extends over 15 amino acids. Per the germline V gene, CDR1 is SGHRS and CDR2 is YFSETQ. V dropped 1 base and J dropped 3 bases, with 13 bases sitting between them. This CDR3 reads CASSLTATIKETQYF. The CDR3 DNA sequence: TGCGCCAGCAGCTTGACAGCAACCATCAAAGAGACCCAGTACTTC.

This CDR3 reads CASSFRTGFRADTEAFF. The CDR3 DNA reads as TGCGCCAGCAGTTTTCGGACAGGGTTCAGGGCGGACACTGAAGCTTTCTTT. The chain recombines TRBV5-1 with TRBJ1-1; 8 bases line up with TRBD1. The CDR3 consists of 17 residues. Germline CDR1 SGHRS, CDR2 YFSETQ. The V gene end was trimmed by 5 bases and the J gene end by 3 bases; junction bases not matched to a gene: 15.

The rearrangement uses TRBV4-1 and TRBJ1-5; D is uncertain. V was shortened by 0 bases and J by 5 bases, with 14 bases between the two germline ends. This CDR3 has 16 residues. CDR1 and CDR2 from the germline V gene are MGHRA and YSYEKL. CDR3 bases: TGCGCCAGCAGCCAAGAAGGACGGTTGGGCGATCAGCCCCAGCATTTT. Translation: CASSQEGRLGDQPQHF.

The V call is TRBV5-4, the J call TRBJ2-7; tentative D call: TRBD2 (6 bases). Germline V lookup: CDR1 SGHNT, CDR2 YYREEE (reference sequence). Between the trimmed V and J ends, which lost 4 bases and 0 bases, there was a span of 20 bases. The CDR3 length is 17 residues. The CDR3 is CASSPRSAGPTSYEQYF. The CDR3 bases are TGTGCCAGCAGCCCCCGCTCTGCGGGGCCCACCTCCTACGAGCAGTACTTC.

The rearrangement joins TRBV7-2 to TRBJ1-2; D call uncertain. This CDR3 region has 16 residues. From germline, CDR1 is SGHTA and CDR2 FQGNSA. Trimming stripped 5 bases from V and 8 bases from J, with 24 bases between. CDR3 protein: CASSEAASTRSRGYTF. CDR3 nucleotide sequence: TGTGCCAGCAGCGAAGCGGCCAGTACACGGTCACGGGGCTACACCTTC.

V is TRBV4-1 and J is TRBJ2-7; D is perhaps TRBD1 (6 bases). CDR1 is MGHRA and CDR2 is YSYEKL in the germline V gene. The V and J ends lost 1 base and 3 bases respectively, with 7 bases between them. There are 13 residues in the CDR3. This chain's CDR3 is CASSQGDIYEQYF. Here the CDR3 DNA reads TGCGCCAGCAGCCAAGGGGACATCTACGAGCAGTACTTC.

This clone showed up just once. The chain is built from TRBV28 and TRBJ2-7, with 10 bases identical to TRBD1. The CDR3 has 15 residues. Germline V lookup: CDR1 MDHEN, CDR2 SYDVKM. J gave up 2 bases and V 2 bases, and 3 bases lay outside the gene matches. Here the CDR3 reads CASSLGGTGAYEQYF. The DNA for the CDR3 is TGTGCCAGCAGTTTAGGTGGGACAGGGGCCTACGAGCAGTACTTC.

CDR3 in amino acids: CASSALGTSSEQFF. CDR3 nucleotide sequence: TGTGCCAGCAGCGCCCTGGGGACATCAAGTGAGCAGTTCTTC. V and J are TRBV9 and TRBJ2-1; weak D call: TRBD1 (6 bases). The CDR3 runs to 14 residues. V lost 3 bases, J lost 9 bases, and 16 bases lay in between. Germline V gives CDR1 SGDLS, CDR2 YYNGEE. Together with reference TRBV9 and TRBJ2-1, the CDR3 gives the full variable domain: DSGVTQTPKHLITATGQRVTLRCSPRSGDLSVYWYQQSLDQGLQFLIQYYNGEERAKGNILERFSAQQFPDLHSELNLSSLELGDSALYFCASSALGTSSEQFFGPGTRLTVL.

The chain employs TRBV11-2 and TRBJ2-7; no firm D call. Between the trimmed V and J ends, which lost 5 bases and 2 bases, there was a span of 13 bases. This CDR3 is built from 14 residues. Germline V CDR1 and CDR2: SGHAT, FQNNGV. This CDR3 is CASSPTSVTYEQYF. As DNA, the CDR3 is TGTGCCAGCAGCCCTACGTCCGTCACCTACGAGCAGTACTTC.

This clone has a single count. The chain has TRBV4-1 and TRBJ1-2; D gene uncertain. CDR1 and CDR2 (germline): MGHRA, YSYEKL. The CDR3 contains 14 residues. Trimming left V 4 bases short and J 5 bases short, with 14 bases between. The CDR3 coding sequence is TGCGCCAGCAGCCCGGAAGCTGGCCCTTATGGCTACACCTTC. The encoded protein is CASSPEAGPYGYTF.

V gene TRBV9 combines with J gene TRBJ2-1, with 12 bases aligning to TRBD2. CDR1 SGDLS and CDR2 YYNGEE come from the germline V gene. The ends lost 4 bases at V and 3 bases at J; junction bases unmatched: 2. The CDR3 covers 15 residues. The CDR3 here is CASSSGLAGYNEQFF. CDR3 coding DNA: TGTGCCAGCAGCTCGGGACTAGCGGGCTACAATGAGCAGTTCTTC.

This rearrangement joins TRBV19 to TRBJ1-6; maybe TRBD1 (6 bases). V was cut by 5 bases and J by 7 bases, with 15 bases left in between. Germline V gives CDR1 LNHDA, CDR2 SQIVND (reference sequence). The CDR3 totals 15 residues. CDR3 region: CASSSSGGWNSPLHF. DNA of the CDR3: TGTGCCAGTAGTTCCTCGGGGGGCTGGAATTCACCCCTCCACTTT.